Presented here are 8 T cell receptor beta chains from one specimen sequenced in a study of cytomegalovirus exposure and HLA in healthy donors. PCR involved 60 Vbeta and 13 Jbeta primers. TCRdb's table, derived via immunoSEQ multiplex PCR, lists solely in-frame clones and lacks some. Of about 99,000 clones in the sample, approximately 80% were seen once. Sequenced input: PBMCs. These receptors originate from a woman between 18 and 29 years old in good health and CMV-seropositive.

To note about this clone: Since no conserved phenylalanine or tryptophan closes the CDR3, a read error is the likely cause. The rearrangement joins TRBV30 to TRBJ2-6, with D possibly being TRBD2 (5 bases). CDR1 GTSNPN and CDR2 SVGIG come from the germline V gene (reference sequence). The V gene lost 0 bases and the J gene lost 4 bases, with 16 bases spanning the gap. The CDR3 loop spans 17 amino acids. CDR3 region: CAWSVTRGPGGANVLTV. The CDR3 DNA reads as TGTGCCTGGAGTGTGACAAGAGGGCCGGGAGGGGCCAACGTCCTGACTGTC.

The V gene is TRBV18, the J gene TRBJ1-1; 7 bases align to TRBD1. Trimming removed 6 bases from V and 0 bases from J; junction bases left unmatched: 10. The CDR3 spans 16 residues. The germline V gene has CDR1 KGHSH and CDR2 LQKENI. CDR3 protein: CASSQGDRDLNTEAFF. CDR3 nucleotide sequence: TGTGCCAGCTCCCAGGGAGACAGGGATTTGAACACTGAAGCTTTCTTT.

The chain is built from TRBV7-8 and TRBJ2-3; 7 bases are shared with TRBD2. The CDR3 consists of 18 residues. Per germline, CDR1 SGHVS and CDR2 FQNEAQ. V shed 5 bases and J 0 bases; nucleotides not matched to a gene: 14. In DNA form, the CDR3 reads TGTGCCAGCAGCCGCCGCCGCATTGGCGGGAGAAGCACAGATACGCAGTATTTT. Translated, it gives CASSRRRIGGRSTDTQYF.

Concerning this clone: The final CDR3 position lacks the conserved phenylalanine or tryptophan, pointing to a likely read error. The chain carries TRBV2 and TRBJ2-3; 13 bases align to TRBD2. The CDR3 extends over 14 amino acids. Germline assignment: CDR1 SNHLY and CDR2 FYNNEI. Trimming cost V 7 bases and J 5 bases; bases outside gene matches: 3. CDR3 loop: CASIRTSGRDTQYV. DNA for the CDR3: TGTGCCAGCATTCGGACTAGCGGGAGAGATACGCAGTATGTT.

This clone occurred a few times. The genes are TRBV10-3 and TRBJ2-7; 11 nucleotides match TRBD1. Germline CDR1 is ENHRY and CDR2 is SYGVKD. The CDR3 is made up of 16 amino acids. V was clipped by 3 bases and J by 1 base; unmatched bases: 5. CDR3 in DNA: TGTGCCATCAGTGACCGGGACAGGGGGGTTTCCTACGAGCAGTACTTC. Its protein product is CAISDRDRGVSYEQYF.

The chain recombines TRBV9 with TRBJ2-5; TRBD2 matches 12 bases. Losses at the gene ends were 3 bases for V and 4 bases for J; bases not matched to a gene: 13. The germline V gene has CDR1 SGDLS and CDR2 YYNGEE. The CDR3 loop spans 18 amino acids. The CDR3 DNA reads TGTGCCAGCAGCGGCCGACTAGCGGGAGACCCGGGCGTAGAGACCCAGTACTTC. Translating it yields CASSGRLAGDPGVETQYF.

This clone was observed a single time. The CDR3 sequence: CASSPGGAGGEQYF. Here the CDR3 DNA reads TGTGCCAGCAGTCCGGGGGGGGCCGGCGGCGAGCAGTACTTC. This chain connects TRBV27 to TRBJ2-7; TRBD2 aligns across 8 bases. CDR1 MNHEY and CDR2 SMNVEV come from the germline V gene (reference sequence). CDR3 length: 14 amino acids. Trimming removed 5 bases from V and 6 bases from J; junction bases left unmatched: 9.

This clone was counted once. The chain joins TRBV28 to TRBJ2-3; 8 positions agree with TRBD2. V shed 2 bases and J 1 base; nucleotides not matched to a gene: 5. Germline CDR1 MDHEN, CDR2 SYDVKM. The CDR3 extends over 16 amino acids. For the CDR3, the DNA is TGTGCCAGCAGTTTACTAACTAGCGGAGGCACAGATACGCAGTATTTT. Residues: CASSLLTSGGTDTQYF.